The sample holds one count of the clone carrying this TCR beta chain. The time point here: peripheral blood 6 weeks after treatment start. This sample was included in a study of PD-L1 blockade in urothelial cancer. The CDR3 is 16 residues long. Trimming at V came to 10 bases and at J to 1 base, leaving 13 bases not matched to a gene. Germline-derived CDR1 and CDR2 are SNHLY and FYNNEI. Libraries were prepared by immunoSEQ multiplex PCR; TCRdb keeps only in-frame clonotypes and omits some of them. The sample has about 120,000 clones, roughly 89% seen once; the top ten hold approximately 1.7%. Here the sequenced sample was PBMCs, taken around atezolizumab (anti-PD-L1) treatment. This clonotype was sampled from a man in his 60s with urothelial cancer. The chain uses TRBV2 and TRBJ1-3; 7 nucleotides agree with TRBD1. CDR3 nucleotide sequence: TGTGCCACCGAATATGACAGGGTAGTATCTGGAAACACCATATATTTT. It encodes CATEYDRVVSGNTIYF.